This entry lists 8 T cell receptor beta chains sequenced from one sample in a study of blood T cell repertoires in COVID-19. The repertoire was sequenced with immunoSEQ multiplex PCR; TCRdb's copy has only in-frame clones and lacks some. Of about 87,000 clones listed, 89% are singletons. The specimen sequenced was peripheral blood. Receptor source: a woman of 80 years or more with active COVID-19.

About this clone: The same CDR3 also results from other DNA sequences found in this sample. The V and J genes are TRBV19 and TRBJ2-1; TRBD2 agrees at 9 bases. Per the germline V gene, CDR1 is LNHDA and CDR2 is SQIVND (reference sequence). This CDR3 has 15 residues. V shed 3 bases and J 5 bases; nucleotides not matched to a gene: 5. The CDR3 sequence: CASSISGGTNNEQFF. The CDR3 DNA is TGTGCCAGTAGTATCAGCGGGGGGACTAACAATGAGCAGTTCTTC.

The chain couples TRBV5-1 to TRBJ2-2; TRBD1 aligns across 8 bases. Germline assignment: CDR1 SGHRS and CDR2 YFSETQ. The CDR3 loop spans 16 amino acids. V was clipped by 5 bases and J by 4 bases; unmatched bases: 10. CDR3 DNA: TGCGCCAGCAGTCCACAGGGGGGCCCGATCACCGGGGAGCTGTTTTTT. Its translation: CASSPQGGPITGELFF. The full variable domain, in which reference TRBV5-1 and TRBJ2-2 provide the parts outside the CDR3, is KAGVTQTPRYLIKTRGQQVTLSCSPISGHRSVSWYQQTPGQGLQFLFEYFSETQRNKGNFPGRFSGRQFSNSRSEMNVSTLELGDSALYLCASSPQGGPITGELFFGEGSRLTVL.

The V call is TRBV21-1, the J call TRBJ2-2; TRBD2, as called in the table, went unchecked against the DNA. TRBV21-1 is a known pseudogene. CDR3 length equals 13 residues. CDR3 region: CASSRGGTGELFF. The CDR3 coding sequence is TGTGCCAGCAGCAGGGGGGGCACCGGGGAGCTGTTTTTT.

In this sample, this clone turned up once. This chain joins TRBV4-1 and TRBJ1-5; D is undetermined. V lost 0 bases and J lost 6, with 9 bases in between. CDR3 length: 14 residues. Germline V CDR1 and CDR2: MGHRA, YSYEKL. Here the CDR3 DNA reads TGCGCCAGCAGCCAAGACGAAGGGAGTCAGCCCCAGCATTTT. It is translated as CASSQDEGSQPQHF.

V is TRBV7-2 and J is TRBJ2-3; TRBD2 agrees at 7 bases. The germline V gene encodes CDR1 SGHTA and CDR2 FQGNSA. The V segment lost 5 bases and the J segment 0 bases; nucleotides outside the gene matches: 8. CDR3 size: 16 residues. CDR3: CASSHASGTSTDTQYF. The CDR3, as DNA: TGTGCCAGCAGCCACGCTAGCGGTACTAGCACAGATACGCAGTATTTT. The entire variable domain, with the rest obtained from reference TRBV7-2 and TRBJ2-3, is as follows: GAGVSQSPSNKVTEKGKDVELRCDPISGHTALYWYRQSLGQGLEFLIYFQGNSAPDKSGLPSDRFSAERTGGSVSTLTIQRTQQEDSAVYLCASSHASGTSTDTQYFGPGTRLTVL.

The CDR3 sequence is CASSQVPGANTGELFF. For the CDR3, the DNA is TGCGCCAGCAGCCAAGTTCCGGGAGCGAACACCGGGGAGCTGTTTTTT. The chain has TRBV4-3 and TRBJ2-2, with TRBD2 as a possible D gene (6 bases). CDR3 length equals 16 residues. The germline gives CDR1 LGHNA, CDR2 YSLEER. Trimming removed 1 base from V and 0 bases from J, with 9 bases in between.

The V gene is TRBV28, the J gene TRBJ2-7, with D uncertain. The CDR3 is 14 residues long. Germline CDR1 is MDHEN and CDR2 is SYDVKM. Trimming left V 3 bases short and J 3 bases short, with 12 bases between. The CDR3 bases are TGTGCCAGCAGTTTCCCCGGGTCAGTCTACGAGCAGTACTTC. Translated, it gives CASSFPGSVYEQYF.

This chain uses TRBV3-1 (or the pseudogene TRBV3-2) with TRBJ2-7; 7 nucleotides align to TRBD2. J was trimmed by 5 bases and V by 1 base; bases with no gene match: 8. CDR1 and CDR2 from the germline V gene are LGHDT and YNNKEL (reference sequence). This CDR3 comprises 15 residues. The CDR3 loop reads CASSQGWEGYNEQYF. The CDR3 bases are TGTGCCAGCAGCCAAGGGTGGGAGGGATACAACGAGCAGTACTTC.